This T cell receptor beta chain was identified during a study of human T cells and chemical hapten exposure. Study-wide context: Donors were sensitized with 2% DPC on the upper inner arm.

The library tagged individual cDNA molecules with unique molecular identifiers. TCRdb passed the RACE reads through MiXCR, listing each CDR3 protein once. The sample includes under 450,000 distinct CDR3 sequences, approximately 5% of them seen just once. This clonotype showed up many times. Trimming removed 8 bases at V and 0 bases at J, with 13 bases between. CDR1 and CDR2 from the germline V gene are SNHLY and FYNNEI. This CDR3 region has 15 residues. As to time point: patch test 1, 2 weeks after DPC sensitization. Regarding treatment: therapeutic diphenylcyclopropenone sensitization with weekly scalp DPC.

The source is a woman in her fifties or sixties with alopecia areata. Some clones in this sample may be carry-over from other donors' samples. The chain carries TRBV2 and TRBJ2-2, with D unresolved. The source material was whole blood, sampled in connection with sensitization to the hapten diphenylcyclopropenone (DPC). The CDR3 protein is CASRMTISNTGELFF. As DNA, the CDR3 is TGTGCCAGCCGGATGACCATCTCGAACACCGGGGAGCTGTTTTTT. Full variable domain (rest looked up from reference TRBV2 and TRBJ2-2): EPEVTQTPSHQVTQMGQEVILRCVPISNHLYFYWYRQILGQKVEFLVSFYNNEISEKSEIFDDQFSVERPDGSNFTLKIRSTKLEDSAMYFCASRMTISNTGELFFGEGSRLTVL.